These 15 T cell receptor beta chains came from one sample sequenced in a study of T cell repertoires in cytomegalovirus infection. Antigen specificity for these receptors is unknown. TCRdb re-derived calls from the reads in MiXCR, one entry per CDR3 protein. The sample lists 110,000 or so distinct CDR3 sequences, around 29% occurring once. This specimen consisted of CD8+ T cells from cultured PBMCs, obtained from culture after CMV antigen stimulation. These TCRs come from a human donor in good health (CMV status not recorded). Some clones in this sample may be carry-over from other donors' samples.

CDR3: CASRPLLGNSGNTIYF. In DNA, the CDR3 is TGTGCCAGCAGACCCTTACTGGGGAATTCGGGAAACACCATATATTTT. The chain employs TRBV6-1 and TRBJ1-3; D ambiguous. Trimming pared 6 bases from V and 4 bases from J, leaving 19 bases between. Germline CDR1 reads MNHNS; CDR2 reads SASEGT. CDR3 length: 16 amino acids.

The chain employs TRBV5-1 and TRBJ2-2; D possibly corresponds to TRBD2 (6 bases). The germline gives CDR1 SGHRS, CDR2 YFSETQ. CDR3 length: 16 residues. Trimming pared 0 bases from V and 1 base from J, leaving 10 bases between. The CDR3 coding sequence is TGCGCCAGCAGCTTGGCTCTGCGGGAGAACACCGGGGAGCTGTTTTTT. It encodes CASSLALRENTGELFF.

This clonotype has just one count. This clone may be a read error of a much larger clone one base away. V is TRBV12-3 or TRBV12-4 and J is TRBJ1-1, with D uncertain. This CDR3 has 12 amino acids. In DNA, the CDR3 is TGTGTCAGCAGCCTGATGGGCACTGAAGCTTTCTTT. Amino acids: CVSSLMGTEAFF.

In its sample, this clonotype was seen a few times. The chain recombines TRBV6-5 with TRBJ2-1, with D unresolved. Between the trimmed V and J ends, which lost 7 bases and 2 bases, there was a span of 18 bases. CDR3 length equals 16 residues. Germline V lookup: CDR1 MNHEY, CDR2 SVGAGI. The CDR3 sequence is CASTPLAISTYNEQFF. For the CDR3, the DNA is TGTGCCAGCACCCCCCTTGCTATCTCAACCTACAATGAGCAGTTCTTC.

V and J are TRBV25-1 and TRBJ2-5; tentative D call: TRBD1 (6 bases). V was clipped by 4 bases and J by 2 bases, with 11 bases between them. The V gene's germline CDR1 is MGHDK and CDR2 SYGVNS. The CDR3 has 14 residues. The chain's CDR3 is CASSAYRAQETQYF. CDR3 DNA sequence: TGTGCCAGCAGTGCTTACAGGGCACAAGAGACCCAGTACTTC.

The CDR3 loop reads CASTPQNKRDTQYF. The CDR3 DNA follows: TGCGCCAGCACCCCTCAGAACAAAAGAGATACGCAGTATTTT. The gene calls are TRBV4-1 and TRBJ2-3; D unresolved. CDR1 is MGHRA, CDR2 YSYEKL, per germline. This CDR3 has 14 amino acids. Between the trimmed V and J ends, which lost 7 bases and 5 bases, there was a span of 16 bases.

This clonotype was seen only a few times. The rearrangement uses TRBV7-9 and TRBJ1-3, with D uncertain. Trimming stripped 4 bases from V and 0 bases from J, with 7 bases between. The CDR3 consists of 14 residues. Germline values: CDR1 SEHNR, CDR2 FQNEAQ (reference sequence). The CDR3: CASSSGISGNTIYF. Here the CDR3 DNA reads TGTGCCAGCAGCTCTGGGATCTCTGGAAACACCATATATTTT.

The genes are TRBV7-9 and TRBJ2-5; TRBD2 matches 15 bases. V shed 5 bases, J shed 3 bases, and the junction held 1 base outside the gene matches. Per germline, CDR1 SEHNR and CDR2 FQNEAQ (reference sequence). The CDR3 consists of 15 residues. This chain's CDR3 is CASSRTSGGEETQYF. The CDR3 DNA is TGTGCCAGCAGCCGGACTAGCGGGGGGGAAGAGACCCAGTACTTC.

This clonotype has a count of ten or more. The chain employs TRBV12-3 or TRBV12-4 and TRBJ2-3; D remains unclear. The CDR3 is 13 amino acids. Trimming cost V 8 bases and J 4 bases, with 13 bases left between them. The CDR3 DNA reads as TGTGCCAGCGGATTAATTTCTTCAGATACGCAGTATTTT. This translates into CASGLISSDTQYF.

The CDR3 coding sequence is TGTGCCAGCAGCTTGGCTAGCGGGTGGCTGGTTGGTGAGCAGTTCTTC. This codes for CASSLASGWLVGEQFF. V gene TRBV5-6 combines with J gene TRBJ2-1; 8 bases match TRBD2. V dropped 0 bases and J dropped 9; count of bases not matched to a gene: 11. The germline CDR1 and CDR2 sequences are SGHDT and YYEEEE. The CDR3 loop spans 16 amino acids.

A few counts support this clonotype. The chain combines TRBV7-7 with TRBJ2-2; 10 bases fit TRBD1. The CDR3 sequence is 13 residues long. V was pared by 5 bases and J by 11 bases, with 5 bases of the junction left unmatched. Germline V gives CDR1 SSHAT, CDR2 FNYEAQ (reference sequence). CDR3 loop: CASSAGTGVELFF. As DNA, the CDR3 is TGTGCCAGCAGCGCGGGGACAGGGGTCGAGCTGTTTTTT.

This clonotype was recorded once. J is TRBJ2-1 and V is TRBV5-4, with D perhaps TRBD1 or TRBD2 (6 bases each). Germline CDR1 reads SGHNT; CDR2 reads YYREEE (reference sequence). With 0 bases removed from V and 0 bases from J, the gap between germline ends came to 13 bases. CDR3 length: 17 residues. DNA for the CDR3: TGTGCCAGCAGCTTGGCGGGGGCAGGGAGCTCCTACAATGAGCAGTTCTTC. It yields the protein CASSLAGAGSSYNEQFF.

The chain joins TRBV20-1 to TRBJ2-1; D is perhaps TRBD2 (6 bases). CDR1 DFQATT and CDR2 SNEGSKA come from the germline V gene (reference sequence). The CDR3 sequence is 12 residues long. CDR3 sequence reads: CSGDLEYNEQFF. CDR3 coding DNA: TGCAGCGGGGACTTGGAGTACAATGAGCAGTTCTTC.

The gene calls are TRBV7-9 and TRBJ2-1, with 7 bases fitting TRBD2. Trimming cost V 2 bases and J 2 bases; bases outside gene matches: 15. CDR1 is SEHNR and CDR2 is FQNEAQ in the germline V gene (reference sequence). There are 19 residues in the CDR3. CDR3 protein: CASSLTPGPGEGPYNEQFF. The CDR3 coding sequence is TGTGCCAGCAGCTTAACCCCGGGGCCTGGGGAGGGGCCCTACAATGAGCAGTTCTTC.

The CDR3 spells CSARPSSYNEQFF. CDR3 bases: TGCAGTGCTAGACCGAGCTCCTACAATGAGCAGTTCTTC. This chain connects TRBV20-1 to TRBJ2-1; no reliable D call. Trimming took off 2 bases at V and 0 bases at J, with 5 bases between the two ends. CDR3 length: 13 amino acids. Germline CDR1 reads DFQATT; CDR2 reads SNEGSKA (reference sequence).